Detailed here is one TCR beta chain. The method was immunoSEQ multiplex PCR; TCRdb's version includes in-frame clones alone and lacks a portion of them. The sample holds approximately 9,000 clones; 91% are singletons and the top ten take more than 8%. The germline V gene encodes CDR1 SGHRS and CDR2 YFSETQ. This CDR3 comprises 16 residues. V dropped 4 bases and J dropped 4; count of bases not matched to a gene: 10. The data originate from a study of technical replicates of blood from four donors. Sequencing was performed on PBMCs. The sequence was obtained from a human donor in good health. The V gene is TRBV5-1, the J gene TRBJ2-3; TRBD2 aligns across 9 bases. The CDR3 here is CASSPRGSGSADTQYF. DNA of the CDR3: TGCGCCAGCAGCCCTCGGGGTAGCGGGAGTGCAGATACGCAGTATTTT. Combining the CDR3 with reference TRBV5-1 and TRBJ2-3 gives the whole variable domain KAGVTQTPRYLIKTRGQQVTLSCSPISGHRSVSWYQQTPGQGLQFLFEYFSETQRNKGNFPGRFSGRQFSNSRSEMNVSTLELGDSALYLCASSPRGSGSADTQYFGPGTRLTVL.